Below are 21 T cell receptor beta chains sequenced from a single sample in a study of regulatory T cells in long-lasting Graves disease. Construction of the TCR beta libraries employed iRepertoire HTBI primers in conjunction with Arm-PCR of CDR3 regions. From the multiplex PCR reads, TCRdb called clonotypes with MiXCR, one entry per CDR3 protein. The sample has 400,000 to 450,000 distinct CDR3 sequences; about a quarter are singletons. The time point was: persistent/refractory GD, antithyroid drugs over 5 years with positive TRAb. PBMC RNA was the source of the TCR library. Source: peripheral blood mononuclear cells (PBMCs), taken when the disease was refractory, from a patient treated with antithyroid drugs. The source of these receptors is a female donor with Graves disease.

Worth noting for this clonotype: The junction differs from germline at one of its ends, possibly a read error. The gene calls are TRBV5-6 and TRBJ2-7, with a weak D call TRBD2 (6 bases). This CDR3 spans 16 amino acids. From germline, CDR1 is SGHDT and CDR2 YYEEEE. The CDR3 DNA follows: TGTGCCAGCGGCTTAATCACGGGCGGGATTCTCTACGAGCAGTACTTC. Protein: CASGLITGGILYEQYF.

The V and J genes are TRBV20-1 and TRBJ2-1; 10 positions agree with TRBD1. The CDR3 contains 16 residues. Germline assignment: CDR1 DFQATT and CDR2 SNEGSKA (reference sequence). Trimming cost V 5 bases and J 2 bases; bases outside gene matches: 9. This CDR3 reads CSAVDVGTGAYNEQFF. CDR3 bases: TGCAGTGCTGTAGATGTAGGGACAGGGGCCTACAATGAGCAGTTCTTC.

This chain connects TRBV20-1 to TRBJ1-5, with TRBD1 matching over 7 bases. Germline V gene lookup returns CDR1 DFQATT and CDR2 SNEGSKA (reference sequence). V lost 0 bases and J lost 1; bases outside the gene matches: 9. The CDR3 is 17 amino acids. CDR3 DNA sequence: TGCAGTGCTAGAGATCCCACAGGGGTAAACAGCAATCAGCCCCAGCATTTT. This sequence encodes CSARDPTGVNSNQPQHF.

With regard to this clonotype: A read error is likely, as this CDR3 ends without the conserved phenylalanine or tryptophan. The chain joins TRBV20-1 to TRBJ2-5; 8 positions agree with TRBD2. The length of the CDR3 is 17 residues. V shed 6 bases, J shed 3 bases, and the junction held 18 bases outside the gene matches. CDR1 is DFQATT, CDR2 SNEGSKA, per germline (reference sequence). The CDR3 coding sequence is TGCAGTGCCACGTTTGGGGCGGGAGGTGATTGGGAAGAGACCCAGTACCTC. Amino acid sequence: CSATFGAGGDWEETQYL.

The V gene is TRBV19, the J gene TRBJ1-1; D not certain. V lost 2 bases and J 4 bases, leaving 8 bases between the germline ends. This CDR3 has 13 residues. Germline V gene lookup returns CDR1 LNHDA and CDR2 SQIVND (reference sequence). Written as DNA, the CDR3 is TGTGCCAGTAGTATATACATGATCACTGAAGCTTTCTTT. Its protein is CASSIYMITEAFF. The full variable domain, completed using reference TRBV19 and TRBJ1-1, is DGGITQSPKYLFRKEGQNVTLSCEQNLNHDAMYWYRQDPGQGLRLIYYSQIVNDFQKGDIAEGYSVSREKKESFPLTVTSAQKNPTAFYLCASSIYMITEAFFGQGTRLTVV.

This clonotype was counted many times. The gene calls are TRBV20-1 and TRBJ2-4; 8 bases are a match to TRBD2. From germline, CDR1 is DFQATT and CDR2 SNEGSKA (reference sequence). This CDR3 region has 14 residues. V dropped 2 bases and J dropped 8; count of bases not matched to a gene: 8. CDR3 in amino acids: CSARPNGGADIQYF. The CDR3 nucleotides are TGCAGTGCTAGACCAAACGGGGGGGCCGACATTCAGTACTTC.

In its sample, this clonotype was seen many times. The CDR3 DNA is TGTGCCAGCAGCTTAGTTCCGGGACAGGGGGCGAAAAAACTGTTTTTT. Translating it yields CASSLVPGQGAKKLFF. V is TRBV7-8 and J is TRBJ1-4, with 12 bases identical to TRBD1. With 1 base clipped from V and 9 bases from J, the junction kept 6 bases outside the gene matches. Germline CDR1 and CDR2: SGHVS and FQNEAQ. The CDR3 runs to 16 residues.

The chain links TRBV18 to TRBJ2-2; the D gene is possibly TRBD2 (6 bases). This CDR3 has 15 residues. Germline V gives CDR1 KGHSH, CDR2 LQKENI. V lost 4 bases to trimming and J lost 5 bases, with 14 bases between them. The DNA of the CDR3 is TGTGCCAGCTCACGGGGGGACGGACGTACCGGGGAGCTGTTTTTT. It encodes CASSRGDGRTGELFF.

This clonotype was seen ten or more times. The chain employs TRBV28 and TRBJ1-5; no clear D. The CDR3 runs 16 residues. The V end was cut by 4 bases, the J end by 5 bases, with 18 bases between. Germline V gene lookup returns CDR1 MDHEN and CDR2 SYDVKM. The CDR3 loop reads CASSSRKSQHHQPQHF. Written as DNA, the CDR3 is TGTGCCAGCAGTTCTCGGAAGAGCCAGCACCATCAGCCCCAGCATTTT.

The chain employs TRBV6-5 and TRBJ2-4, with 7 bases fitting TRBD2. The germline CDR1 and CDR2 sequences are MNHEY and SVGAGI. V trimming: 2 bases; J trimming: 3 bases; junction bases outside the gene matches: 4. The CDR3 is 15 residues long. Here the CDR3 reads CASSYGGVSKNIQYF. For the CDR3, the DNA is TGTGCCAGCAGTTACGGGGGGGTTAGCAAAAACATTCAGTACTTC.

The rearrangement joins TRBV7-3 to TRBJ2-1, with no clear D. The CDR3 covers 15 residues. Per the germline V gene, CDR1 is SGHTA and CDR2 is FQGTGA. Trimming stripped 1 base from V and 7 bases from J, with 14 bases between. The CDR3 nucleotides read TGTGCCAGCAGCTTAATCGGAGCTTTGGGGAATGAGCAGTTCTTC. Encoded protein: CASSLIGALGNEQFF.

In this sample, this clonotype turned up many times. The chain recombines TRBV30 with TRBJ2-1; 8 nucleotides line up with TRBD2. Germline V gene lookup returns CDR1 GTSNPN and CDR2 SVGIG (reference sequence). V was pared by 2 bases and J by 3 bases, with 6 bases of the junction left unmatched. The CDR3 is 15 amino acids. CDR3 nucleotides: TGTGCCTGGAGTCAGCGGGAGCTTGACTACAATGAGCAGTTCTTC. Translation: CAWSQRELDYNEQFF.

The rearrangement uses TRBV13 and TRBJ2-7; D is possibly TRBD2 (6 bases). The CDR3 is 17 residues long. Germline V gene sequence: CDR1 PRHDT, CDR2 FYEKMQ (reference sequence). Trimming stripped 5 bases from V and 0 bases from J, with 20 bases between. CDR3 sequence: CASSPFRGGLVSYEQYF. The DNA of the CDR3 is TGTGCCAGCAGCCCATTTAGGGGAGGCCTTGTCTCCTACGAGCAGTACTTC.

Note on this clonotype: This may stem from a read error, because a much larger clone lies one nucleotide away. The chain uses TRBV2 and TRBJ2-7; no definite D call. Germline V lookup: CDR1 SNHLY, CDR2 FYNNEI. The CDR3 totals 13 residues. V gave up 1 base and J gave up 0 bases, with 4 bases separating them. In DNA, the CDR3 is TGTGCCAGCAGTGAAGGGTACTCCTACGAGCAGTACTTC. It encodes CASSEGYSYEQYF.

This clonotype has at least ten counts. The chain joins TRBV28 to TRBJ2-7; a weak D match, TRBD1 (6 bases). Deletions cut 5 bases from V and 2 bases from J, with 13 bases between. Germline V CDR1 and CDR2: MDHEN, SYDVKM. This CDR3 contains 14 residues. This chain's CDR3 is CASSPNRVPYEQYF. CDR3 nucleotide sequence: TGTGCCAGCAGTCCTAACAGGGTCCCCTACGAGCAGTACTTC.

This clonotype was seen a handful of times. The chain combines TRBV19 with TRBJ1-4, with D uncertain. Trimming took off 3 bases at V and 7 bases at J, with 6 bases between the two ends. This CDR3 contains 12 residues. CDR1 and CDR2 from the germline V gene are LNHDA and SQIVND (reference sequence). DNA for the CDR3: TGTGCCAGTAGTATGGCGTCTGAAAAACTGTTTTTT. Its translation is CASSMASEKLFF.

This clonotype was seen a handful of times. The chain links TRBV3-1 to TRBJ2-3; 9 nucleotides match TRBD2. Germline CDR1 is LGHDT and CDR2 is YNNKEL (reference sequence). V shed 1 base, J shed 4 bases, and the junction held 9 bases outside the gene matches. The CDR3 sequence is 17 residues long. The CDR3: CASSQGRGGRAADTQYF. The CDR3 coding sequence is TGTGCCAGCAGCCAAGGGAGAGGCGGGAGGGCAGCAGATACGCAGTATTTT.

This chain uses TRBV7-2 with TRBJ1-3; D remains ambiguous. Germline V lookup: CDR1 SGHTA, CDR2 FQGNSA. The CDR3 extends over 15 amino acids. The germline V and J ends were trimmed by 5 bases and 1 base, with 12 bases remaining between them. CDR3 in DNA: TGTGCCAGCAGCCCCCGTCTTCTGTCTGGAAACACCATATATTTT. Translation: CASSPRLLSGNTIYF.

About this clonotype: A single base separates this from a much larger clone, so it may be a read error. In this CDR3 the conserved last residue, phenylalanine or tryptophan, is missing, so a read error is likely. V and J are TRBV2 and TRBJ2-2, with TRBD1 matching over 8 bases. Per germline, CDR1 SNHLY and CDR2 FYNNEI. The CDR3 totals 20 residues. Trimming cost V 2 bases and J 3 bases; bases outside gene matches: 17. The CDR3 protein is CASSEPALTDREVYTGELFL. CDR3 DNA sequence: TGTGCCAGCAGTGAACCCGCCTTAACGGACAGGGAGGTGTACACCGGGGAGCTGTTTCTT.

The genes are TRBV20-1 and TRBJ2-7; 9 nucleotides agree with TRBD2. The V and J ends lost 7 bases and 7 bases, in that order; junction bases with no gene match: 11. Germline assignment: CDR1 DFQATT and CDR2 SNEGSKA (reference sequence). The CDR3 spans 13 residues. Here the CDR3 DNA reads TGCAGTGGCAGTGGCGGGAGGGCTGGGGAGCAGTACTTC. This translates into CSGSGGRAGEQYF.

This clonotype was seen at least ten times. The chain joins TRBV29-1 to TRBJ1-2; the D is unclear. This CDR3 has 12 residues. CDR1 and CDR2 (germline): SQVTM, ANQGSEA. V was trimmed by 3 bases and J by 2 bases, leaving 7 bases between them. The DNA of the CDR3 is TGCAGCGTTGACTTGGGGAACTATGGCTACACCTTC. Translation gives CSVDLGNYGYTF.